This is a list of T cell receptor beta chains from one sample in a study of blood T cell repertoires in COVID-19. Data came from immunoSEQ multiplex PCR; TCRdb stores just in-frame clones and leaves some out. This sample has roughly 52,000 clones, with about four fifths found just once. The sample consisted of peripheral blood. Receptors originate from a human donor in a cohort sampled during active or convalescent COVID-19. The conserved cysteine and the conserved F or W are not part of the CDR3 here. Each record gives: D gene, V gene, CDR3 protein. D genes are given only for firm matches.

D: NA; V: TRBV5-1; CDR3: ASSSAQARIDGNTEAF
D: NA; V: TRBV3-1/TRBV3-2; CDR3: ASSQQQGYNEQF
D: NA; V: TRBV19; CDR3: ASSIAGWADTQY
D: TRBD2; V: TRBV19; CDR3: ASRTSGGAYEQY
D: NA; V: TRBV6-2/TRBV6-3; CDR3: ASSSWPLGGTGELF
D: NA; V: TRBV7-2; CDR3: ASSPGSVPEQY
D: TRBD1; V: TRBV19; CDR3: ASSVGQVNTEAF
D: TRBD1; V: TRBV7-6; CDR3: ASSLVQGGDSPLH
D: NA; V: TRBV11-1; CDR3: ASSLGGQETQY
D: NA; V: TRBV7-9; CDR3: ASSLPNTGMEQY
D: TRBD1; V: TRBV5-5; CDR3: ASSSGQASNQPQH
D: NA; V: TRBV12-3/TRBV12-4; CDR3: ASRKQSREKLF
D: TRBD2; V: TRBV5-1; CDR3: ASSVSGVVYEQY
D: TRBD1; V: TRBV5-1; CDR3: ASSLSGGSTDTQY
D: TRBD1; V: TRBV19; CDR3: ASISGTGAGTEAF
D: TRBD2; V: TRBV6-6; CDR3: ASTLLASTDTQY
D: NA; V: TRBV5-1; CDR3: ASSSSTGASDTQY
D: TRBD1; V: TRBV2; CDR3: ASRAQGTTNEKLF
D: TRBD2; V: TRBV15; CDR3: ATSKTGTSVRYEQY
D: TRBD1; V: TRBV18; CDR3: ASSPGTGGKDGYT
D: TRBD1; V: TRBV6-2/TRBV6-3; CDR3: ASSQMDRSPYNEQF
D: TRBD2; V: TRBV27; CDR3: ASSLAGTTQETQY
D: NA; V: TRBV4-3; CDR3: ASSQETQGIYGYT
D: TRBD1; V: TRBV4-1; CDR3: ASSYMGQENTEAF
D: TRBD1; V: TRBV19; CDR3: ASREPGQGYNSPLH
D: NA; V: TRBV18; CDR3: ASSSGQPLNYGYT
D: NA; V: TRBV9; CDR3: ASRSSSYNEQF
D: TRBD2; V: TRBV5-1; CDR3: ASSLWRAGGPGELF
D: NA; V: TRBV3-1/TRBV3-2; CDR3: ASSQDWGGDGYT
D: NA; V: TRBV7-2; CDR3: ASSYLLSNQPQH
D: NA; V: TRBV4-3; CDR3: ASSLEGLRPLH
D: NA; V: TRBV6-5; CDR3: ASVDSYNSPLH
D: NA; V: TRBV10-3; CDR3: AIGEVSSGNTIY
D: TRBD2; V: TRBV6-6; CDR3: ASSPRTSGETQY
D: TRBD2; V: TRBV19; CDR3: ASSTLAGRSYEQY
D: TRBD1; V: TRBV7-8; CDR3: ASSFSGTGPYEQY
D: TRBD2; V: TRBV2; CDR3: ASSENGGAEGGELF
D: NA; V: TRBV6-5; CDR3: ASSLQGSGYT
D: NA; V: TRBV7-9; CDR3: ASSPSASWSSYEQY
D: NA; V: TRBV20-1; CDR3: SASAGDNYGYT
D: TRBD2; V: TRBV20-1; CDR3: SASPVTSGYYNEQF
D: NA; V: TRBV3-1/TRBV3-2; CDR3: ASSPRTGALSYEQY
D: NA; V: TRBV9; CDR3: ASSASYHTQY
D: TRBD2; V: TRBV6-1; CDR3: ASSEWASGTSTDTQY
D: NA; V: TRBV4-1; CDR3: ASSQYSSGHEAF
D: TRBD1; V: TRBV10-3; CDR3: AISGGQGLRYGYT
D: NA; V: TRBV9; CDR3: ASSVGQVGDTEAF
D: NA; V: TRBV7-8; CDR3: ASSLGDTTNYGYT
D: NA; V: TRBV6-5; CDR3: ASSLDGGGQPQH
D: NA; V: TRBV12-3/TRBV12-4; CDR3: ASSLGGQPQH
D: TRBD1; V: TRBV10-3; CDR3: AMGQGASGANVLT
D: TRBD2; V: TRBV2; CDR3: ASSEARGLVI
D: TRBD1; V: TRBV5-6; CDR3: ASSSWDRPMNTEAF
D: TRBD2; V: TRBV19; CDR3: ASSIRAGVTDTQY
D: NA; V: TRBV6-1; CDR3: ASSESATGANVLT
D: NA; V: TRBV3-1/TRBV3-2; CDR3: ASSLPVLSGNTIY
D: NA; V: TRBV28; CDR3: ASSLLGPGAAGEAF
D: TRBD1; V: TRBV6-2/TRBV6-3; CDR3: ASSYFGTGGTEAF
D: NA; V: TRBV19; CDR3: ASSIGGSTILTETQY